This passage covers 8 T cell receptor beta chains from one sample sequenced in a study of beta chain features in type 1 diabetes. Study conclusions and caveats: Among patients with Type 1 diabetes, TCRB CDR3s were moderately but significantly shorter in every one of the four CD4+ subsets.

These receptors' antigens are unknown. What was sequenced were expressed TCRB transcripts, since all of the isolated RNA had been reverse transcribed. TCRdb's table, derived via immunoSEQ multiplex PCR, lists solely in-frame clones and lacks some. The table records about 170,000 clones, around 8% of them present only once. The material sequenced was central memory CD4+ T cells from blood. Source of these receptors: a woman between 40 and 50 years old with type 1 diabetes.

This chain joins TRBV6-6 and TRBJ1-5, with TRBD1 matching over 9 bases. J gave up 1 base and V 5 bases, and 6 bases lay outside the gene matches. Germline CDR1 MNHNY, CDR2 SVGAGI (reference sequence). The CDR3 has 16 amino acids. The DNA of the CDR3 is TGTGCCAGCAGTCACGACAGGGGGGGGAGCAATCAGCCCCAGCATTTT. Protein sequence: CASSHDRGGSNQPQHF.

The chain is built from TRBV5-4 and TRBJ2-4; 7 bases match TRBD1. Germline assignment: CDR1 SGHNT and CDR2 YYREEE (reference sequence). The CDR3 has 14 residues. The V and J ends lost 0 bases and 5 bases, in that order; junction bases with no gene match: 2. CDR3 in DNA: TGTGCCAGCAGCTTGGCCGGGACAGAAAACATTCAGTACTTC. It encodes CASSLAGTENIQYF.

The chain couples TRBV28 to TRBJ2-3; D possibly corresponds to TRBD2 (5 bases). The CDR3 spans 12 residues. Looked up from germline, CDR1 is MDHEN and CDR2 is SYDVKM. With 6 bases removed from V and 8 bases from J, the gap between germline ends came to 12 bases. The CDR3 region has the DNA TGTGCCAGCAGCCAGATACGGGGTACGCAGTATTTT. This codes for CASSQIRGTQYF.

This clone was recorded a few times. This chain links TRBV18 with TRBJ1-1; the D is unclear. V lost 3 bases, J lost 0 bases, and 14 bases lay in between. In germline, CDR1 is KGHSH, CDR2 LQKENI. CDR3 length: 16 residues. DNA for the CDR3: TGTGCCAGCTCACCGACGTCGGAGGCTCTGAACACTGAAGCTTTCTTT. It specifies CASSPTSEALNTEAFF.

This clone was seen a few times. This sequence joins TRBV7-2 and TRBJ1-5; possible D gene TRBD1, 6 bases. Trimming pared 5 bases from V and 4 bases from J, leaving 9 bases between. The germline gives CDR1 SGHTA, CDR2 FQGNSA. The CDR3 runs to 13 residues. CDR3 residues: CASSRTVNQPQHF. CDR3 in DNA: TGTGCCAGCAGCCGGACAGTTAATCAGCCCCAGCATTTT.

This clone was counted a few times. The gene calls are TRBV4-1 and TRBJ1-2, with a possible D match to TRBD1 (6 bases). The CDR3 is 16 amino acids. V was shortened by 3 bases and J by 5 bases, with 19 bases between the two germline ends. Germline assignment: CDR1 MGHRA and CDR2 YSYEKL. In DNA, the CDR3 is TGCGCCAGCAGCCATTCGGACAGTAGGGCTCTTTATGGCTACACCTTC. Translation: CASSHSDSRALYGYTF.

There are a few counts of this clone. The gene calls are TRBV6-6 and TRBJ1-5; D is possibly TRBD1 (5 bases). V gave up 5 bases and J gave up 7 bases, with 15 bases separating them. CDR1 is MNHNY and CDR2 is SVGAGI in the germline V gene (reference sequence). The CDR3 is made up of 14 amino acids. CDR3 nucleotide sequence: TGTGCCAGCAGTCTGGGGGAGGGTTGGCAGCCCCAGCATTTT. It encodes CASSLGEGWQPQHF.

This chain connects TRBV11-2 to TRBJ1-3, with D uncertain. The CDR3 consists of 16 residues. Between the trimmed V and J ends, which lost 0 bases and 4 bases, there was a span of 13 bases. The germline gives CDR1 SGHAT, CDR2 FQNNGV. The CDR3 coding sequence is TGTGCCAGCAGCTTAGATCGAAGCATCGCAGGAAACACCATATATTTT. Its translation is CASSLDRSIAGNTIYF. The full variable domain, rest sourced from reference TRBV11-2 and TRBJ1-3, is EAGVAQSPRYKIIEKRQSVAFWCNPISGHATLYWYQQILGQGPKLLIQFQNNGVVDDSQLPKDRFSAERLKGVDSTLKIQPAKLEDSAVYLCASSLDRSIAGNTIYFGEGSWLTVV.